Below are 25 T cell receptor beta chains sequenced from a single sample in a study of T cells after yellow fever vaccination. TCRdb reprocessed the 5' RACE reads with MiXCR, giving one entry per CDR3 protein. The sample records about 350,000 distinct CDR3 sequences, under 15% being singletons. Sequencing used CD4+ T cells sorted from PBMCs, obtained 15 days after the yellow fever booster vaccination. These TCRs come from a man aged 18-30 years who received the YFV17D yellow fever vaccine.

The V and J genes are TRBV12-3 or TRBV12-4 and TRBJ2-5, with TRBD1 matching over 8 bases. Unmatched junction bases numbered 9, after V lost 5 bases and J lost 4 bases. The CDR3 sequence is 15 residues long. CDR3 in amino acids: CASSPGQGFGETQYF. For the CDR3, the DNA is TGTGCCAGCAGTCCCGGACAGGGCTTTGGAGAGACCCAGTACTTC.

This clonotype was seen only a few times. The chain carries TRBV7-9 and TRBJ1-5, with D possibly being TRBD1 (5 bases). Trimming took 5 bases from V and 9 from J, leaving 20 bases between them. CDR3 length equals 15 residues. Germline V gene sequence: CDR1 SEHNR, CDR2 FQNEAQ (reference sequence). The CDR3 DNA sequence: TGTGCCAGCAGCCGTATACAGGCGGGGGAGTCGCCCCAGCATTTT. Its translation is CASSRIQAGESPQHF. Together with reference TRBV7-9 and TRBJ1-5, the CDR3 gives the full variable domain: DTGVSQNPRHKITKRGQNVTFRCDPISEHNRLYWYRQTLGQGPEFLTYFQNEAQLEKSRLLSDRFSAERPKGSFSTLEIQRTEQGDSAMYLCASSRIQAGESPQHFGDGTRLSIL.

V is TRBV7-8 and J is TRBJ1-1, with TRBD1 as a possible D gene (6 bases). V shed 5 bases and J shed 5 bases, with 12 bases lying between them. The CDR3 consists of 13 residues. Germline CDR1 and CDR2: SGHVS and FQNEAQ. CDR3 nucleotides: TGTGCCAGCAGCACGGACAGAAGGACTGAAGCTTTCTTT. This gives the protein CASSTDRRTEAFF.

The rearrangement links TRBV18 to TRBJ1-2; TRBD1 agrees at 7 bases. This CDR3 region has 14 residues. Germline values: CDR1 KGHSH, CDR2 LQKENI. Losses at the gene ends were 0 bases for V and 6 bases for J; bases not matched to a gene: 4. CDR3 DNA sequence: TGTGCCAGCTCACCACCGGAGACAGGGCATGGCTACACCTTC. Its protein is CASSPPETGHGYTF.

This clonotype has a handful of counts. A much larger clone lies a single base off, so this may be a read error. This chain uses TRBV5-1 with TRBJ1-1, with 10 nucleotides matching TRBD1. V trimming: 3 bases; J trimming: 1 base; junction bases outside the gene matches: 0. CDR1 and CDR2 from the germline V gene are SGHRS and YFSETQ. This CDR3 has 14 residues. The CDR3 DNA follows: TGCGCCAGCAGCTGGGACAGGGGGAACACTGAAGCTTTCTTT. Translated, it gives CASSWDRGNTEAFF.

V is TRBV12-3 or TRBV12-4 and J is TRBJ2-3; 7 positions match TRBD2. The CDR3 runs to 15 residues. J was trimmed by 5 bases and V by 6 bases; bases with no gene match: 11. Here the CDR3 DNA reads TGTGCCAGCAGCCCCGGGGGGAGGATGAAAGATACGCAGTATTTT. Residues: CASSPGGRMKDTQYF.

This chain connects TRBV7-9 to TRBJ1-4; D is perhaps TRBD1 (6 bases). The CDR3 covers 14 residues. Germline CDR1 is SEHNR and CDR2 is FQNEAQ (reference sequence). The germline V and J ends were trimmed by 5 bases and 8 bases, with 15 bases remaining between them. CDR3 bases: TGTGCCAGCAGCACCTGGACAGTGGGCGAAAAACTGTTTTTT. Protein: CASSTWTVGEKLFF. The entire variable domain, with the rest obtained from reference TRBV7-9 and TRBJ1-4, is as follows: DTGVSQNPRHKITKRGQNVTFRCDPISEHNRLYWYRQTLGQGPEFLTYFQNEAQLEKSRLLSDRFSAERPKGSFSTLEIQRTEQGDSAMYLCASSTWTVGEKLFFGSGTQLSVL.

This clonotype showed up just a few times. The chain links TRBV7-3 to TRBJ2-4; D possibly matches TRBD1 or TRBD2 (5 bases each). The CDR3 runs 18 residues. CDR1 is SGHTA, CDR2 FQGTGA, per germline. Trimming took 5 bases from V and 0 from J, leaving 20 bases between them. CDR3 in DNA: TGTGCCAGCAGCCCTCAAGCCTCCAGGGAGATAGCCAAAAACATTCAGTACTTC. Residues: CASSPQASREIAKNIQYF.

Only a few counts were recorded for this clonotype. The rearrangement joins TRBV20-1 to TRBJ2-5; 8 positions agree with TRBD2. Looked up from germline, CDR1 is DFQATT and CDR2 is SNEGSKA (reference sequence). The V gene end was trimmed by 3 bases and the J gene end by 5 bases; junction bases not matched to a gene: 5. CDR3 length: 13 amino acids. The CDR3 loop is CSASTGGVETQYF. The DNA for the CDR3 is TGCAGTGCTAGTACCGGGGGGGTGGAGACCCAGTACTTC.

This clonotype turned up a few times. V usage is TRBV24-1 and J usage is TRBJ2-2; D is unresolved. This CDR3 contains 11 residues. V was cut by 10 bases and J by 0 bases, with 2 bases left in between. The germline CDR1 and CDR2 sequences are KGHDR and SFDVKD. CDR3 sequence reads: CATANTGELFF. The CDR3 region has the DNA TGTGCCACTGCGAACACCGGGGAGCTGTTTTTT.

This chain uses TRBV12-3 or TRBV12-4 with TRBJ2-7; no clear D. This CDR3 has 13 residues. V was pared by 4 bases and J by 0 bases, with 7 bases between. For the CDR3, the DNA is TGTGCCAGCAGTTCTGCCAACTCCTACGAGCAGTACTTC. It encodes CASSSANSYEQYF.

This clonotype was seen repeatedly, ten times or more. The V gene is TRBV5-1, the J gene TRBJ2-2, with D tentatively TRBD1 or TRBD2 (5 bases each). V lost 5 bases, J lost 5 bases, and 16 bases lay in between. The germline V gene encodes CDR1 SGHRS and CDR2 YFSETQ. The CDR3 is 15 residues long. The CDR3 DNA is TGCGCCAGCAGGCAGACGGCCAGGGAGACCGGGGAGCTGTTTTTT. Encoded protein: CASRQTARETGELFF.

The chain uses TRBV20-1 and TRBJ2-2; TRBD1 is a possible D gene (5 bases). This CDR3 has 14 amino acids. The germline gives CDR1 DFQATT, CDR2 SNEGSKA (reference sequence). Trimming took off 3 bases at V and 5 bases at J, with 13 bases between the two ends. Written as DNA, the CDR3 is TGCAGTGCTAGTCCTGAGACAGAAACCGGGGAGCTGTTTTTT. This sequence encodes CSASPETETGELFF.

This clonotype has at least ten counts. CDR3 DNA sequence: TGCGCCAGCAGCCAGGGCGCATCGGGGGGCTACACCTTC. Its translation is CASSQGASGGYTF. The chain uses TRBV5-1 and TRBJ1-2; TRBD1 is a possible D gene (5 bases). V gave up 4 bases and J gave up 8 bases, with 15 bases separating them. Germline V gene lookup returns CDR1 SGHRS and CDR2 YFSETQ. The length of the CDR3 is 13 residues.

The chain links TRBV2 to TRBJ2-7, with 8 bases fitting TRBD2. Germline V gene sequence: CDR1 SNHLY, CDR2 FYNNEI. The CDR3 totals 15 residues. V was clipped by 2 bases and J by 0 bases; unmatched bases: 3. The CDR3: CASSETSGYSYEQYF. The CDR3 region has the DNA TGTGCCAGCAGTGAAACTAGCGGATACTCCTACGAGCAGTACTTC.

In its sample, this clonotype was seen many times. This chain joins TRBV7-6 and TRBJ1-1; unclear D gene. In germline, CDR1 is SGHVS, CDR2 FNYEAQ. CDR3 length: 13 residues. Trimming shortened V by 4 bases and J by 1 base, and 7 bases separated the two germline ends. CDR3 bases: TGTGCCAGCAGCTCCCAGGAGAACACTGAAGCTTTCTTT. Translating gives CASSSQENTEAFF.

In its sample, this clonotype was seen many times. V usage is TRBV7-9 and J usage is TRBJ1-1; D might be TRBD1 (5 bases). Germline CDR1 and CDR2: SEHNR and FQNEAQ (reference sequence). The CDR3 loop spans 15 amino acids. V was cut by 5 bases and J by 4 bases, with 17 bases left in between. CDR3 DNA: TGTGCCAGCAGCCCCCCGGGACCGGGAGGCACTGAAGCTTTCTTT. Its protein product is CASSPPGPGGTEAFF.

The rearrangement uses TRBV30 and TRBJ1-2; D gene unclear. With 0 bases removed from V and 13 bases from J, the gap between germline ends came to 9 bases. There are 10 residues in the CDR3. Germline V gene data show CDR1 as GTSNPN and CDR2 as SVGIG (reference sequence). In DNA, the CDR3 is TGTGCCTGGAGTGTACGGCCCTCCACCTTC. This encodes CAWSVRPSTF. The variable domain in full, completed from reference TRBV30 and TRBJ1-2, reads SQTIHQWPATLVQPVGSPLSLECTVEGTSNPNLYWYRQAAGRGLQLLFYSVGIGQISSEVPQNLSASRPQDRQFILSSKKLLLSDSGFYLCAWSVRPSTFGSGTRLTVV.

The chain uses TRBV7-9 and TRBJ2-7; 11 bases agree with TRBD2. Germline values: CDR1 SEHNR, CDR2 FQNEAQ (reference sequence). This CDR3 is 14 amino acids long. With 3 bases clipped from V and 3 bases from J, the junction kept 1 base outside the gene matches. The CDR3 here is CASSFTSGGYEQYF. CDR3 in DNA: TGTGCCAGCAGCTTCACTAGCGGGGGCTACGAGCAGTACTTC.

This clonotype has at least ten counts. J is TRBJ2-3 and V is TRBV5-8; possibly TRBD2 for D (5 bases). Germline V gene sequence: CDR1 SGHTS, CDR2 YDEGEE. Between the trimmed V and J ends, which lost 3 bases and 0 bases, there was a span of 8 bases. The CDR3 extends over 14 amino acids. CDR3 DNA: TGTGCCAGCAGCTCGGGAACTAGCACAGATACGCAGTATTTT. It specifies CASSSGTSTDTQYF.

The chain has TRBV2 and TRBJ1-1, with 7 nucleotides matching TRBD1. Per the germline V gene, CDR1 is SNHLY and CDR2 is FYNNEI. The CDR3 sequence is 13 residues long. Trimming at V came to 6 bases and at J to 6 bases, leaving 7 bases not matched to a gene. The chain's CDR3 is CASRRDRGPEAFF. The CDR3 nucleotides are TGTGCCAGCAGAAGGGACAGAGGGCCTGAAGCTTTCTTT.

The rearrangement joins TRBV18 to TRBJ1-2; no firm D call. CDR3 length equals 13 residues. The germline V gene encodes CDR1 KGHSH and CDR2 LQKENI. V dropped 1 base and J dropped 6 bases, with 9 bases sitting between them. The CDR3 sequence: CASSPQGEDGYTF. The CDR3 DNA sequence: TGTGCCAGCTCACCACAGGGAGAGGATGGCTACACCTTC.

This clonotype appeared a few times. The CDR3 sequence: CASSWDTVNYGYTF. CDR3 DNA sequence: TGCGCCAGCAGCTGGGACACAGTGAACTATGGCTACACCTTC. This chain joins TRBV5-1 and TRBJ1-2, with a weak D call TRBD1 (6 bases). The CDR3 sequence is 14 residues long. V shed 3 bases and J shed 2 bases, with 11 bases lying between them. CDR1 SGHRS and CDR2 YFSETQ come from the germline V gene. Based on the CDR3 plus reference TRBV5-1 and TRBJ1-2, the full variable domain is KAGVTQTPRYLIKTRGQQVTLSCSPISGHRSVSWYQQTPGQGLQFLFEYFSETQRNKGNFPGRFSGRQFSNSRSEMNVSTLELGDSALYLCASSWDTVNYGYTFGSGTRLTVV.

The sample holds a few counts of this clonotype. The chain recombines TRBV5-5 with TRBJ1-2; TRBD1 aligns across 9 bases. Germline V gene data show CDR1 as SGHKS and CDR2 as YYEKEE (reference sequence). This CDR3 comprises 14 residues. J gave up 2 bases and V 6 bases, and 5 bases lay outside the gene matches. The CDR3 nucleotides are TGTGCCAGCATCTCGACAGGGGGAAACTATGGCTACACCTTC. As protein: CASISTGGNYGYTF.

The chain is built from TRBV7-9 and TRBJ1-2, with D possibly matching TRBD1 (6 bases). Per germline, CDR1 SEHNR and CDR2 FQNEAQ (reference sequence). CDR3 length equals 14 residues. The ends were cut back, 5 bases at V and 7 bases at J, with 17 bases in the middle. This CDR3 reads CASSRPGGRSGYTF. CDR3 DNA sequence: TGTGCCAGCAGCCGTCCTGGGGGGCGGAGTGGCTACACCTTC.